Sequencing of this T cell receptor beta chain was carried out in a study of T cells in Graves' hyperthyroidism and ophthalmopathy. Patients with uncontrolled infections, other autoimmune diseases, pregnancy or lactation were excluded. This clonotype is labeled as medium-sized. Its antigen remains unidentified. RNA transcripts served as the template for amplifying TCR beta CDR3 regions. The primer set for the first-round RT-PCR of the TCR CDR3 was HTBI. TCRdb processed the multiplex PCR reads anew with MiXCR; each CDR3 protein has one entry. The table lists some 510,000 distinct CDR3 sequences, around 20% of them singletons. The V gene lost 1 base and the J gene lost 3 bases, with 13 bases spanning the gap. CDR1 is SGHNT and CDR2 is YENEEA in the germline V gene. This CDR3 region has 15 residues. Notes on the study in general: Ophthalmopathy and stable hyperthyroidism were separated by a 13 V-J model.

The TCR originated in a man aged 18 to 30 with Graves' hyperthyroidism. The chain carries TRBV11-3 and TRBJ2-7, with D uncertain. The material sequenced was blood. This CDR3 reads CASSLGQPPDYEQYF. CDR3 sequence (DNA): TGTGCCAGCAGCTTAGGACAACCACCAGACTACGAGCAGTACTTC.